The 14 T cell receptor beta chains below come from one sample, sequenced in a study of patients and donors after allogeneic stem cell transplantation. One entry per CDR3 protein results from TCRdb running MiXCR on the RT-PCR reads. The sample carries over 25,000 distinct CDR3 sequences, 37% recorded once. The specimen was blood, either unsorted or a sorted T cell fraction (not recorded which). The source is a human donor who was either an allogeneic HSCT recipient or a stem cell or donor lymphocyte infusion donor (not recorded which). It is not recorded whose cells these are; they may come from a transplant donor.

The chain couples TRBV12-3 or TRBV12-4 to TRBJ1-1; tentatively, D is TRBD1 (5 bases). The ends were cut back, 6 bases at V and 0 bases at J, with 14 bases in the middle. This CDR3 spans 15 amino acids. This CDR3 reads CASRRGTLMNTEAFF. The CDR3, as DNA: TGTGCCAGCAGGAGGGGCACACTCATGAACACTGAAGCTTTCTTT.

The genes are TRBV12-3 or TRBV12-4 and TRBJ1-4; D is ambiguous. V dropped 5 bases and J dropped 7 bases, with 23 bases sitting between them. There are 17 residues in the CDR3. The CDR3 sequence is CASSDHNPAVSGEKLFF. In DNA form, the CDR3 reads TGTGCCAGCAGTGATCACAACCCCGCGGTTTCGGGTGAAAAACTGTTTTTT.

CDR3 residues: CASSLFSGAYGYTF. The CDR3 nucleotides read TGTGCCAGCAGCTTATTCTCAGGGGCCTATGGCTACACCTTC. The genes are TRBV7-8 and TRBJ1-2; D might be TRBD1 (6 bases). V was clipped by 2 bases and J by 4 bases, with 11 bases between them. Germline V gene data show CDR1 as SGHVS and CDR2 as FQNEAQ. This CDR3 comprises 14 residues. The entire variable domain, with the rest obtained from reference TRBV7-8 and TRBJ1-2, is as follows: GAGVSQSPRYKVAKRGQDVALRCDPISGHVSLFWYQQALGQGPEFLTYFQNEAQLDKSGLPSDRFFAERPEGSVSTLKIQRTQQEDSAVYLCASSLFSGAYGYTFGSGTRLTVV.

CDR3 nucleotide sequence: TGCGCCAGCAGCTTCAATAGCGAAAGCACAGATACGCAGTATTTT. Protein: CASSFNSESTDTQYF. The rearrangement uses TRBV5-1 and TRBJ2-3, with D possibly TRBD2 on 5 matching bases. Between the trimmed V and J ends, which lost 2 bases and 0 bases, there was a span of 10 bases. The CDR3 is 15 amino acids. Germline loops: CDR1 SGHRS, CDR2 YFSETQ.

The V call is TRBV12-3 or TRBV12-4, the J call TRBJ1-1, with 8 bases fitting TRBD1. CDR3 size: 14 residues. Trimming cost V 5 bases and J 4 bases; bases outside gene matches: 6. The CDR3 bases are TGTGCCAGCAGTGGACAGGGCCATGGCACTGAAGCTTTCTTT. This translates into CASSGQGHGTEAFF.

The rearrangement uses TRBV20-1 and TRBJ1-4; D gene uncertain. The CDR3 is 15 residues long. Between the trimmed V and J ends, which lost 0 bases and 3 bases, there was a span of 11 bases. Germline CDR1 DFQATT, CDR2 SNEGSKA (reference sequence). The CDR3 loop reads CSARDLTESNEKLFF. The CDR3 coding sequence is TGCAGTGCTAGAGATCTTACAGAATCTAATGAAAAACTGTTTTTT.

The chain joins TRBV13 to TRBJ2-1; TRBD1 matches at 7 bases. The J segment lost 4 bases and the V segment lost 0 bases, leaving 6 bases of the junction unmatched. The CDR3 length is 16 residues. CDR1 and CDR2 (germline): PRHDT, FYEKMQ (reference sequence). DNA for the CDR3: TGTGCCAGCAGCTTAGGGGCGGACAGGATTTACAATGAGCAGTTCTTC. This encodes CASSLGADRIYNEQFF.

This rearrangement joins TRBV10-3 to TRBJ1-4; no clear D gene. V was clipped by 5 bases and J by 8 bases, with 9 bases between them. The CDR3 sequence is 12 residues long. Germline CDR1 reads ENHRY; CDR2 reads SYGVKD. CDR3 region: CAISYRREKLFF. The CDR3 coding sequence is TGTGCCATCAGTTACCGGAGAGAAAAACTGTTTTTT.

Concerning this clonotype: One end of the junction fails to match germline, which may point to a read error. The genes are TRBV20-1 and TRBJ1-5, with D hard to call. The germline V gene has CDR1 DFQATT and CDR2 SNEGSKA (reference sequence). This CDR3 has 12 residues. CDR3 nucleotide sequence: TGTTCTAGCGGCAGAATTAATCAGCCCCAGCATTTT. Translation gives CSSGRINQPQHF.

The rearrangement links TRBV11-2 to TRBJ1-3; D not resolved. The CDR3 runs 15 residues. Germline V gene data show CDR1 as SGHAT and CDR2 as FQNNGV. Between the trimmed V and J ends, which lost 2 bases and 5 bases, there was a span of 13 bases. CDR3 DNA: TGTGCCAGCAGCTTAACAGAGGTCCTAAGAAACACCATATATTTT. As protein: CASSLTEVLRNTIYF.

This chain uses TRBV24-1 with TRBJ2-3; D possibly corresponds to TRBD1 (6 bases). V gave up 4 bases and J gave up 5 bases, with 15 bases separating them. The CDR3 spans 15 residues. The germline CDR1 and CDR2 sequences are KGHDR and SFDVKD. CDR3 loop: CATSDPGRGGDTQYF. The CDR3 nucleotides read TGTGCCACCAGTGACCCCGGCAGGGGTGGAGATACGCAGTATTTT.

The chain has TRBV29-1 and TRBJ1-1; no clear D gene. Trimming cost V 4 bases and J 1 base, with 4 bases left between them. From germline, CDR1 is SQVTM and CDR2 ANQGSEA. The length of the CDR3 is 11 residues. CDR3 protein: CSVGRNTEAFF. The CDR3 DNA sequence: TGCAGCGTTGGCAGGAACACTGAAGCTTTCTTT.

The gene calls are TRBV15 and TRBJ1-5; the D gene is possibly TRBD1 (5 bases). Germline lookup yields CDR1 LNHNV and CDR2 YYDKDF (reference sequence). The CDR3 totals 15 residues. Trimming cost V 6 bases and J 7 bases, with 19 bases left between them. In DNA form, the CDR3 reads TGTGCCACCAGAGGGGAACCCCCGAGCGGGCAGCCCCAGCATTTT. Its protein is CATRGEPPSGQPQHF.

This clonotype was found a few times. V usage is TRBV5-1 and J usage is TRBJ1-4; D unclear. This CDR3 region has 13 residues. Deletions cut 2 bases from V and 8 bases from J, with 10 bases between. Germline CDR1 reads SGHRS; CDR2 reads YFSETQ. The CDR3 DNA sequence: TGCGCCAGCAGCTTCAGTTTTGGGGAAAAACTGTTTTTT. It translates to CASSFSFGEKLFF.